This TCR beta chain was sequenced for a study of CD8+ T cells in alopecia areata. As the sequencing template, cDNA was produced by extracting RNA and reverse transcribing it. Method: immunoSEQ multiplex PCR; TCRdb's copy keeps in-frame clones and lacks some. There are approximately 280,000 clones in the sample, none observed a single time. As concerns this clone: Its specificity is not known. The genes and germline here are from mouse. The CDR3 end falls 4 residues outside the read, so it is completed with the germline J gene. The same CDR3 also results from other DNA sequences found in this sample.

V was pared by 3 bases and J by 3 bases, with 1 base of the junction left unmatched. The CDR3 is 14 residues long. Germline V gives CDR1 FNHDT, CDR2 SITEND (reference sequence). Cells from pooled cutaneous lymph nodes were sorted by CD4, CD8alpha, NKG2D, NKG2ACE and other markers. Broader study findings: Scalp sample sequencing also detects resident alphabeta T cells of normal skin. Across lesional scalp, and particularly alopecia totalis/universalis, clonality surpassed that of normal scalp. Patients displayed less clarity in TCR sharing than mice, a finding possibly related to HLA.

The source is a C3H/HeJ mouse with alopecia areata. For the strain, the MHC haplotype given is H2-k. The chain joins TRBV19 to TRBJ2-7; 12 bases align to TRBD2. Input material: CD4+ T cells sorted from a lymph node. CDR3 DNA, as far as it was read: TGTGCCAGCAGTAAGGGACTGGGGGGCTAT. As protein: CASSKGLGGY. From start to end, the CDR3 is CASSKGLGGYEQYF.